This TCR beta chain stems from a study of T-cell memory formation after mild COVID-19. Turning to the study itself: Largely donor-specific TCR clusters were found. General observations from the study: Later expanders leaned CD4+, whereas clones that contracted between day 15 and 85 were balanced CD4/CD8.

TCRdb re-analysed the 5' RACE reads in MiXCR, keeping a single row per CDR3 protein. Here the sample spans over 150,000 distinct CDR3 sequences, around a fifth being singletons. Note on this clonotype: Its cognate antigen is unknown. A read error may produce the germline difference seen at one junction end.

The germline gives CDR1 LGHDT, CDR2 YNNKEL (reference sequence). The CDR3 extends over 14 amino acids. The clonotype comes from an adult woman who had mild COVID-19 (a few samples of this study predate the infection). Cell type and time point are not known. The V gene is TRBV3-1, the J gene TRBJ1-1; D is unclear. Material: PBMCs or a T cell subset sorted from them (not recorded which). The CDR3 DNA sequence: TGTGCCAGCAGCCCGGGTGGGTCGATTGATGAAGCTTTATTT. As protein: CASSPGGSIDEALF.